What follows are 3 T cell receptor beta chains derived from one specimen sequenced in a study of shared clonotypes between healthy human individuals. Here immunoSEQ multiplex PCR was the method, and the copy in TCRdb shows in-frame clones only, minus some. The table lists approximately 2.4 million clones, 90% to 97% of them singletons. Input material: naive CD4+ T cells sorted from blood. As to subset: CD45RA+ positively selected. The origin of the receptors is a man between 18 and 29 years old in good health.

The CDR3 DNA follows: TGTGCCAGCAGCTCAGATGGGCCCGGGAACACTGAAGCTTTCTTT. As protein: CASSSDGPGNTEAFF. This chain uses TRBV5-4 with TRBJ1-1; D uncertain. CDR1 is SGHNT and CDR2 is YYREEE in the germline V gene (reference sequence). V lost 3 bases and J 1 base, leaving 13 bases between the germline ends. The CDR3 length is 15 residues. Complete variable domain (other parts from reference TRBV5-4 and TRBJ1-1): ETGVTQSPTHLIKTRGQQVTLRCSSQSGHNTVSWYQQALGQGPQFIFQYYREEENGRGNFPPRFSGLQFPNYSSELNVNALELDDSALYLCASSSDGPGNTEAFFGQGTRLTVV.

About this clone: Relative to the germline gene, one junction end is altered; a read error may explain this. This sequence joins TRBV18 and TRBJ2-1; weak D call: TRBD1 (6 bases). Germline CDR1 and CDR2: KGHSH and LQKENI. The CDR3 extends over 15 amino acids. The CDR3 sequence is CASSPDRHSNNEQFF. CDR3 bases: TGTGCCAGCTCACCCGACAGGCACTCCAACAATGAGCAGTTCTTC.

CDR3 nucleotides: TGTGCCTGTATCCTGGCAGGGGAGGTAATGCATGGCTACACCTTC. Protein product: CACILAGEVMHGYTF. The rearrangement links TRBV27 to TRBJ1-2; maybe TRBD1 (6 bases). Trimming took 11 bases from V and 6 from J, leaving 25 bases between them. The CDR3 runs to 15 residues. Germline V lookup: CDR1 MNHEY, CDR2 SMNVEV (reference sequence).